This is a list of T cell receptor beta chains from one sample in a study of cytomegalovirus exposure and HLA in healthy donors. TCRdb's copy holds only in-frame clones and misses some; the assay was immunoSEQ multiplex PCR. Of under 250,000 clones listed, roughly 80% are singletons. Sequencing was performed on PBMCs. These receptors were collected from a man aged 45-65 years in good health and CMV-seronegative. Each CDR3 is given with its conserved first and last residue. Fields, in order: clone size, V gene, J gene, D gene, CDR3 protein, CDR3 DNA. A D gene is named only where the DNA matches it firmly. A row's size may be missing; if present it is once, few, many or a size class.

few	TRBV6-1	TRBJ2-7	NA	CASSEEPGRYEQYF	TGTGCCAGCAGTGAAGAGCCAGGGAGGTACGAGCAGTACTTC
NA	TRBV5-1	TRBJ1-1	NA	CASSLAPTGGRRSDTEAFF	TGCGCCAGCAGCTTGGCCCCCACGGGGGGCCGACGATCGGACACTGAAGCTTTCTTT
NA	TRBV5-1	TRBJ2-2	NA	CASSLTHANTGELFF	TGCGCCAGCAGCCTGACTCATGCGAACACCGGGGAGCTGTTTTTT
once	TRBV4-2	TRBJ2-7	NA	CASSQVNRQESYEQYF	TGTGCCAGCAGCCAAGTAAACAGGCAGGAGTCCTACGAGCAGTACTTC
NA	TRBV9	TRBJ2-3	NA	CASSVEVWTTRGSDTQYF	TGTGCCAGCAGCGTAGAGGTTTGGACTACCCGGGGGTCGGATACGCAGTATTTT
NA	TRBV28	TRBJ1-5	TRBD1	CASRVGTAFNQPQHF	TGTGCCAGCAGGGTCGGGACAGCCTTCAATCAGCCCCAGCATTTT
NA	TRBV5-8	TRBJ2-3	NA	CASTSAGVGTDTQYF	TGTGCCAGCACCTCGGCGGGTGTGGGCACAGATACGCAGTATTTT
once	TRBV4-1	TRBJ2-3	NA	CASSSVDTDTQYF	TGCGCCAGCAGTTCAGTTGACACAGATACGCAGTATTTT
NA	TRBV7-8	TRBJ1-2	TRBD1	CASSTRDRGLGYGYTF	TGTGCCAGCAGCACCCGGGACAGGGGCTTAGGATATGGCTACACCTTC
NA	TRBV28	TRBJ2-5	TRBD1	CASSPGTGGQETQYF	TGTGCCAGCAGTCCTGGGACAGGGGGCCAAGAGACCCAGTACTTC
NA	TRBV5-1	TRBJ2-5	TRBD2	CASSYPGLAWAETQYF	TGCGCCAGCAGCTACCCAGGACTAGCTTGGGCGGAGACCCAGTACTTC
NA	TRBV9	TRBJ2-2	NA	CASSGEWTGELFF	TGTGCCAGCAGTGGGGAGTGGACCGGGGAGCTGTTTTTT
NA	TRBV5-6	TRBJ2-7	TRBD1	CASSIGGPGSYEQYF	TGTGCCAGCAGTATAGGGGGCCCTGGCTCCTACGAGCAGTACTTC
NA	TRBV25-1	TRBJ1-2	NA	CASRQGEVYGYTF	TGTGCCAGCAGGCAGGGTGAGGTTTATGGCTACACCTTC
NA	TRBV18	TRBJ1-5	TRBD1	CASSRGQDQPQHF	TGTGCCAGCTCCCGCGGACAGGATCAGCCCCAGCATTTT
NA	TRBV5-1	TRBJ2-7	TRBD2	CASSLLAGVTTYEQYF	TGCGCCAGCAGCTTACTAGCGGGAGTTACCACCTACGAGCAGTACTTC
NA	TRBV11-2	TRBJ1-2	TRBD1	CASSISGGGYGYTF	TGTGCCAGCAGCATTTCAGGGGGCGGTTATGGCTACACCTTC
NA	TRBV7-9	TRBJ1-1	NA	CASSWGGNTEAFF	TGTGCCAGTAGCTGGGGAGGGAACACTGAAGCTTTCTTT
few	TRBV20-1	TRBJ2-1	NA	CSPTYNEQFF	TGCAGTCCAACCTACAATGAGCAGTTCTTC
NA	TRBV5-4	TRBJ2-5	NA	CASSFWRAQETQYF	TGTGCCAGCAGCTTTTGGCGGGCGCAAGAGACCCAGTACTTC
NA	TRBV5-6	TRBJ2-1	NA	CASSLVTGSYNEQFF	TGTGCCAGCAGCTTGGTGACAGGTTCCTACAATGAGCAGTTCTTC
NA	TRBV5-7	TRBJ2-6	NA	CASSLFYRGSSGANVLTF	TGTGCCAGCAGCTTGTTCTACAGAGGGAGCTCTGGGGCCAACGTCCTGACTTTC
once	TRBV5-6	TRBJ1-1	NA	CATSPLRRGTEAFF	TGTGCCACCAGTCCTTTGAGGAGAGGCACTGAAGCTTTCTTT
NA	TRBV2	TRBJ1-5	TRBD1	CASTQYNEKQGSNQPQHF	TGTGCCAGCACCCAATACAATGAAAAACAGGGGAGCAATCAGCCCCAGCATTTT
NA	TRBV7-9	TRBJ2-2	TRBD1	CASSFGTGRTGELFF	TGTGCCAGCAGCTTTGGGACAGGGAGGACCGGGGAGCTGTTTTTT
NA	TRBV27	TRBJ2-7	TRBD1	CASSSVGTGGPRSYGQYF	TGTGCCAGCAGTTCCGTCGGGACAGGGGGGCCCCGCTCCTACGGGCAGTACTTC
NA	TRBV4-1	TRBJ2-3	TRBD2	CASSQPPGSGRAMGDTQYF	TGCGCCAGCAGCCAACCCCCGGGGAGCGGGAGGGCCATGGGAGATACGCAGTATTTT
NA	TRBV18	TRBJ2-7	TRBD1	CASSKLQGIDGVYEQYF	TGTGCCAGCTCAAAACTACAGGGGATCGACGGGGTCTACGAGCAGTACTTC
NA	TRBV28	TRBJ1-1	NA	CASSLVQSMNTEAFF	TGTGCCAGCAGTTTAGTGCAGTCGATGAACACTGAAGCTTTCTTT
NA	TRBV11-3	TRBJ2-1	TRBD2	CASSHYSGSRDEQFF	TGTGCCAGCAGCCACTATAGCGGGAGTAGGGATGAGCAGTTCTTC
NA	TRBV2	TRBJ2-7	TRBD2	CASRAGLAVNEQYF	TGTGCCAGCAGGGCTGGACTAGCAGTCAACGAGCAGTACTTC
NA	TRBV4-1	TRBJ2-7	NA	CASSPRTGTYEQYF	TGCGCCAGCAGCCCCAGGACGGGGACCTACGAGCAGTACTTC
NA	TRBV7-2	TRBJ2-7	NA	CASSLTAAYEQYF	TGTGCCAGCAGCTTGACAGCAGCCTACGAGCAGTACTTC
NA	TRBV19	TRBJ2-7	NA	CASSIYDMGANEQYF	TGTGCCAGTAGTATCTATGACATGGGGGCGAACGAGCAGTACTTC
NA	TRBV11-1	TRBJ2-7	NA	CASSLPAGRPYEQYF	TGTGCCAGCAGCCTACCGGCAGGGCGCCCCTACGAGCAGTACTTC
NA	TRBV7-9	TRBJ2-7	NA	CASKEGPGYEQYF	TGTGCCAGCAAGGAGGGGCCGGGGTACGAGCAGTACTTC
few	TRBV27	TRBJ2-6	NA	CASSLRPDRSGANVLTF	TGTGCCAGCAGTTTAAGGCCCGACAGGTCTGGGGCCAACGTCCTGACTTTC
NA	TRBV6-5	TRBJ2-2	TRBD1	CASGSLDRGVGELFF	TGTGCCAGCGGATCACTGGACAGGGGGGTCGGGGAGCTGTTTTTT
NA	TRBV27	TRBJ1-6	TRBD1	CASSLSGGSPLHF	TGTGCCAGCAGTTTATCAGGGGGCTCACCCCTCCACTTT
NA	TRBV27	TRBJ1-2	TRBD1	CASSFYDRGIGINYGYTF	TGTGCCAGCAGTTTCTACGACAGGGGGATTGGGATTAACTATGGCTACACCTTC
NA	TRBV5-6	TRBJ1-2	NA	CASSSYAALANYGYTF	TGTGCCAGCAGCTCCTACGCGGCCTTAGCTAACTATGGCTACACCTTC
NA	TRBV25-1	TRBJ1-2	TRBD1	CASSGGGGRQGPYGYTF	TGTGCCAGCAGTGGGGGAGGAGGGAGACAGGGGCCTTATGGCTACACCTTC
NA	TRBV6-5	TRBJ2-2	NA	CASWRGSYTGELFF	TGTGCCAGCTGGAGGGGCAGTTACACCGGGGAGCTGTTTTTT
NA	TRBV25-1	TRBJ2-7	NA	CASSEYGSSYEQYF	TGTGCCAGCAGTGAATACGGGAGCTCCTATGAGCAGTACTTC
NA	TRBV27	TRBJ1-4	TRBD1	CASSSGQGGWEKLFF	TGTGCCAGCAGTAGCGGACAGGGCGGATGGGAAAAACTGTTTTTT
NA	TRBV28	TRBJ2-1	TRBD2	CASSPGTSYNEQFF	TGTGCCAGCAGTCCCGGGACTAGCTATAATGAGCAGTTCTTC
NA	TRBV9	TRBJ2-1	TRBD2	CASSVEGAGVYNEQFF	TGTGCCAGCAGCGTAGAGGGTGCGGGAGTCTACAATGAGCAGTTCTTC
NA	TRBV7-2	TRBJ1-1	NA	CASSLDFTGKAFF	TGTGCCAGCAGCTTAGATTTCACAGGCAAAGCTTTCTTT